Presented here are 9 T cell receptor beta chains from one specimen sequenced in a study of CD8 T cells in Susac syndrome. Reverse transcription of roughly 0.5 to 1 ug RNA was carried out with random hexamers. TCRdb processed the immunoSEQ multiplex PCR reads anew with MiXCR; each CDR3 protein has one entry. The top ten hold more than 0.13% of the sample, which has about 160,000 distinct CDR3 sequences, about 94% seen once. Sample: CD4+ T cells from PBMCs. All receptors come from a human donor in good health.

The rearrangement uses TRBV2 and TRBJ2-2; unclear D gene. Germline CDR1 and CDR2: SNHLY and FYNNEI. V lost 8 bases to trimming and J lost 8 bases, with 12 bases between them. This CDR3 is built from 12 residues. The CDR3 spells CASGLTVGELFF. Here the CDR3 DNA reads TGTGCCAGCGGCTTAACAGTGGGGGAGCTGTTTTTT.

V usage is TRBV7-2 and J usage is TRBJ1-1; D is possibly TRBD1 (6 bases). This CDR3 is built from 15 residues. V was cut by 4 bases and J by 1 base, with 13 bases left in between. CDR1 is SGHTA and CDR2 is FQGNSA in the germline V gene. CDR3 sequence (DNA): TGTGCCAGCAGCTCACAGGGTTTGGAGAACACTGAAGCTTTCTTT. Protein product: CASSSQGLENTEAFF.

This chain uses TRBV7-9 with TRBJ1-3, with TRBD1 identical over 12 bases. The trim removed 5 bases at V and 8 bases at J, leaving 4 bases unmatched. From germline, CDR1 is SEHNR and CDR2 FQNEAQ (reference sequence). The CDR3 runs 14 residues. CDR3 amino acids: CASSTGQGAYTIYF. DNA for the CDR3: TGTGCCAGCAGCACGGGACAGGGGGCTTACACCATATATTTT.

This sequence joins TRBV24-1 and TRBJ2-5; D unresolved. V was cut by 3 bases and J by 4 bases, with 8 bases left in between. The CDR3 covers 13 residues. Looked up from germline, CDR1 is KGHDR and CDR2 is SFDVKD. CDR3 DNA sequence: TGTGCCACCAGTGATGGCCCTCGAGAGACCCAGTACTTC. Its translation: CATSDGPRETQYF.

This chain uses TRBV15 with TRBJ2-5, with D perhaps TRBD1 or TRBD2 (5 bases each). Per the germline V gene, CDR1 is LNHNV and CDR2 is YYDKDF (reference sequence). The ends were cut back, 4 bases at V and 5 bases at J, with 17 bases in the middle. The CDR3 is 15 amino acids. The CDR3: CATSTLGAAVETQYF. CDR3 in DNA: TGTGCCACCAGCACCCTAGGGGCAGCGGTCGAGACCCAGTACTTC.

The genes are TRBV14 and TRBJ1-1; D is undetermined. Trimming removed 2 bases at V and 4 bases at J, with 8 bases between. Looked up from germline, CDR1 is SGHDN and CDR2 is FVKESK. The CDR3 is 13 amino acids. The chain's CDR3 is CASSQSVVTEAFF. The CDR3 bases are TGTGCCAGCAGCCAAAGTGTTGTCACTGAAGCTTTCTTT.

This chain links TRBV10-2 with TRBJ2-1; 11 bases are shared with TRBD2. This CDR3 spans 14 amino acids. J gave up 9 bases and V 7 bases, and 8 bases lay outside the gene matches. Germline V lookup: CDR1 WSHSY, CDR2 SAAADI. The CDR3 sequence is CASMLAGGGGEQFF. The CDR3 DNA is TGCGCCAGCATGCTAGCGGGGGGCGGGGGTGAGCAGTTCTTC.

This chain joins TRBV4-1 and TRBJ2-1; 8 positions agree with TRBD2. Germline V gene data show CDR1 as MGHRA and CDR2 as YSYEKL. The CDR3 contains 15 residues. V lost 2 bases and J lost 4; bases outside the gene matches: 4. CDR3 amino acids: CASSQPSGPYNEQFF. The CDR3 DNA follows: TGCGCCAGCAGCCAACCTAGCGGGCCTTACAATGAGCAGTTCTTC.

The chain couples TRBV20-1 to TRBJ2-2; D is unresolved. Trimming removed 6 bases from V and 4 bases from J, with 9 bases in between. CDR1 DFQATT and CDR2 SNEGSKA come from the germline V gene (reference sequence). This CDR3 comprises 12 residues. The CDR3 DNA reads as TGCAGTGCCCCGAAGGGCACCGGGGAGCTGTTTTTT. Its translation is CSAPKGTGELFF.